These 23 T cell receptor beta chains were all obtained from the same sample, sequenced in a study of post-analysis software for immune sequencing data. Study-level results: Five or six TRBV segments, TRBV5-6, TRBV5-1 and TRBV20-1 among them, were found more frequent in patients than controls.

Researchers reported that TCR beta cDNA libraries carried unique molecular identifiers. TCRdb redid the calling of the PCR reads with MiXCR, one entry per CDR3 protein. The sample has 600,000 to 700,000 distinct CDR3 sequences; approximately 60% are singletons. The antigens these receptors bind are not known. The sample was blood. These receptors were collected from a girl aged 2 to 10 with multiple sclerosis.

The J gene is TRBJ2-1, the V gene TRBV20-1, with D perhaps being TRBD1 or TRBD2 (5 bases each). CDR3 length equals 15 residues. The germline V and J ends were trimmed by 5 bases and 4 bases, with 18 bases remaining between them. Germline V gene sequence: CDR1 DFQATT, CDR2 SNEGSKA (reference sequence). The CDR3 nucleotides are TGCAGTGCTGTTAGAACAGGTTCGGGGTACAATGAGCAGTTCTTC. Translation gives CSAVRTGSGYNEQFF.

On this clonotype: The germline gene is not matched at one end of the junction; a read error may be the cause. The chain is built from TRBV20-1 and TRBJ2-3; 7 bases are a match to TRBD1. From germline, CDR1 is DFQATT and CDR2 SNEGSKA (reference sequence). The CDR3 totals 11 residues. This chain's CDR3 is CSAGEDRNTYF. In nucleotides, the CDR3 is TGCAGTGCTGGAGAGGACAGGAATACGTATTTT.

The sample holds a few counts of this clonotype. One end of the junction fails to match germline, which may point to a read error. The DNA for the CDR3 is TGTGCCAGCAGCGCCCCGACAGGGAGGTCCTGCGAGCAGTACTTC. This codes for CASSAPTGRSCEQYF. This chain links TRBV5-6 with TRBJ2-7, with D possibly being TRBD1 (7 bases). The CDR3 extends over 15 amino acids. Germline assignment: CDR1 SGHDT and CDR2 YYEEEE.

The V call is TRBV5-1, the J call TRBJ2-5; 11 bases line up with TRBD2. Germline CDR1 is SGHRS and CDR2 is YFSETQ. The CDR3 covers 17 residues. Trimming took 3 bases from V and 1 from J; bases not matched to a gene: 8. CDR3 sequence reads: CASSSRGTSGFQETQYF. The CDR3 DNA reads TGCGCCAGCAGCTCGCGAGGGACTAGCGGATTCCAAGAGACCCAGTACTTC.

This chain uses TRBV24-1 with TRBJ2-1; D is perhaps TRBD2 (7 bases). V shed 5 bases and J shed 1 base, with 14 bases lying between them. This CDR3 is 16 amino acids long. CDR1 KGHDR and CDR2 SFDVKD come from the germline V gene. This CDR3 reads CATSGGGGLSYNEQFF. The CDR3 bases are TGTGCCACCAGTGGTGGCGGGGGCCTATCCTACAATGAGCAGTTCTTC.

The genes are TRBV25-1 and TRBJ1-5, with D perhaps matching TRBD1 (5 bases). The CDR3 runs 14 residues. Germline lookup yields CDR1 MGHDK and CDR2 SYGVNS. V was cut by 3 bases and J by 2 bases, with 8 bases left in between. The CDR3 nucleotides are TGTGCCAGCAGTGATATGGGACGCAATCAGCCCCAGCATTTT. Amino acids: CASSDMGRNQPQHF.

V usage is TRBV28 and J usage is TRBJ2-7, with D perhaps matching TRBD1 (6 bases). Germline V gives CDR1 MDHEN, CDR2 SYDVKM. The CDR3 length is 15 residues. V shed 4 bases and J shed 2 bases, with 15 bases lying between them. CDR3 in DNA: TGTGCCAGCAGTTCCCGGGACATCCGAACCTACGAGCAGTACTTC. Protein product: CASSSRDIRTYEQYF.

The chain is built from TRBV20-1 and TRBJ1-6, with 9 positions matching TRBD1. The CDR3 is 18 amino acids. Germline assignment: CDR1 DFQATT and CDR2 SNEGSKA (reference sequence). V trimming: 2 bases; J trimming: 9 bases; junction bases outside the gene matches: 17. CDR3 region: CSARSTDRGHVGSSPLHF. CDR3 nucleotides: TGCAGTGCTAGATCGACGGACAGGGGACATGTTGGGAGTTCACCCCTCCACTTT.

This clonotype has only a few counts. The genes are TRBV27 and TRBJ2-7; D not certain. V dropped 3 bases and J dropped 3 bases, with 6 bases sitting between them. CDR3 size: 12 residues. Germline V CDR1 and CDR2: MNHEY, SMNVEV (reference sequence). CDR3 amino acids: CASSFLGYEQYF. The CDR3 DNA sequence: TGTGCCAGCAGTTTCCTAGGCTACGAGCAGTACTTC.

The genes are TRBV6-1 and TRBJ2-3; TRBD1 aligns across 7 bases. Trimming removed 7 bases from V and 0 bases from J; junction bases left unmatched: 16. This CDR3 spans 18 amino acids. The germline gives CDR1 MNHNS, CDR2 SASEGT. Here the CDR3 reads CASTRSRGPNSSTDTQYF. CDR3 nucleotides: TGTGCCAGCACCCGTTCTAGGGGGCCCAATTCTAGCACAGATACGCAGTATTTT.

This clonotype was recorded once. V and J are TRBV5-6 and TRBJ2-3; D remains ambiguous. CDR1 is SGHDT, CDR2 YYEEEE, per germline. CDR3 length: 16 residues. Trimming removed 3 bases at V and 0 bases at J, with 14 bases between. CDR3 residues: CASSSRSVASTDTQYF. In nucleotides, the CDR3 is TGTGCCAGCAGCTCACGATCAGTCGCTAGCACAGATACGCAGTATTTT.

Points on this clonotype: A read error may account for a junction end that differs from germline. The chain recombines TRBV25-1 with TRBJ2-1; unclear D gene. The CDR3 loop spans 15 amino acids. The germline V gene has CDR1 MGHDK and CDR2 SYGVNS. The CDR3 sequence: CASSGLQRGDNKQFF. In nucleotides, the CDR3 is TGTGCCAGCAGTGGTCTGCAGCGAGGCGACAATAAGCAGTTCTTC.

The chain employs TRBV27 and TRBJ2-5; D is unresolved. Germline V gives CDR1 MNHEY, CDR2 SMNVEV (reference sequence). V lost 3 bases and J lost 2, with 7 bases in between. This CDR3 comprises 13 residues. CDR3 DNA: TGTGCCAGCAGTTTTGTAGATCAAGAGACCCAGTACTTC. Its translation: CASSFVDQETQYF.

This chain connects TRBV5-1 to TRBJ2-3; 9 positions match TRBD2. This CDR3 has 16 residues. Germline-derived CDR1 and CDR2 are SGHRS and YFSETQ. The junction had 6 bases not matched to a gene; V was cut back by 0 bases and J by 4 bases. CDR3 sequence: CASSLVQREVADTQYF. The CDR3 DNA sequence: TGCGCCAGCAGCTTGGTACAGCGGGAGGTGGCAGATACGCAGTATTTT.

The genes are TRBV29-1 and TRBJ2-1; 13 bases match TRBD2. V was pared by 3 bases and J by 0 bases, with 5 bases of the junction left unmatched. The CDR3 has 17 residues. Germline V gives CDR1 SQVTM, CDR2 ANQGSEA. The CDR3 DNA is TGCAGCGTTGACGGGACTAGCGGGACGAGCTCCTACAATGAGCAGTTCTTC. This codes for CSVDGTSGTSSYNEQFF.

The genes are TRBV29-1 and TRBJ2-7; the D gene is possibly TRBD2 (5 bases). The DNA end favors TRBJ2-4, so the J call may be wrong. Germline CDR1 and CDR2: SQVTM and ANQGSEA. This CDR3 is built from 13 residues. CDR3 coding DNA: TGCAGCGTTGGAGGACGGTTGAGGGACATTCAGTACTTC. Amino acids: CSVGGRLRDIQYF.

The chain employs TRBV13 and TRBJ1-2; 8 bases align to TRBD1. This CDR3 has 17 amino acids. Germline V gene data show CDR1 as PRHDT and CDR2 as FYEKMQ (reference sequence). After removal of 5 bases from V and 2 bases from J, the junction contained 13 bases not matched to a gene. DNA of the CDR3: TGTGCCAGCAGCCCTCTCAAAGGACAGGGAACAAACTATGGCTACACCTTC. It translates to CASSPLKGQGTNYGYTF.

The rearrangement uses TRBV2 and TRBJ1-5; 7 bases line up with TRBD1. This CDR3 has 15 residues. V dropped 6 bases and J dropped 1; count of bases not matched to a gene: 6. Germline V gene data show CDR1 as SNHLY and CDR2 as FYNNEI. CDR3 DNA: TGTGCCAGCAGAACCACAGGGGTCAGCAATCAGCCCCAGCATTTT. This encodes CASRTTGVSNQPQHF.

This clonotype was observed a single time. This chain links TRBV5-1 with TRBJ1-2; 8 bases align to TRBD1. The CDR3 runs 17 residues. Per the germline V gene, CDR1 is SGHRS and CDR2 is YFSETQ. Trimming at V came to 3 bases and at J to 8 bases, leaving 18 bases not matched to a gene. The CDR3 coding sequence is TGCGCCAGCAGCTATCCAGGGATCTACAGGGGGGGAGACGGCTACACCTTC. Protein product: CASSYPGIYRGGDGYTF.

This clonotype has only a few counts. The chain uses TRBV12-3 or TRBV12-4 and TRBJ1-1; a weak D match, TRBD1 (5 bases). The CDR3 consists of 11 residues. Trimming removed 6 bases from V and 7 bases from J, with 9 bases in between. CDR3 DNA sequence: TGTGCCAGCAGGACGGGGGATGAAGCTTTCTTT. Protein product: CASRTGDEAFF.

V gene TRBV15 combines with J gene TRBJ2-2; 7 positions agree with TRBD1. Losses at the gene ends were 0 bases for V and 3 bases for J; bases not matched to a gene: 7. CDR1 LNHNV and CDR2 YYDKDF come from the germline V gene (reference sequence). The CDR3 consists of 17 residues. This CDR3 is CATSRDAAGGHTGELFF. DNA for the CDR3: TGTGCCACCAGCAGAGATGCGGCAGGGGGACACACCGGGGAGCTGTTTTTT.

This clonotype was found a few times. The chain recombines TRBV6-1 with TRBJ1-5; a weak D match, TRBD1 (6 bases). The germline V gene has CDR1 MNHNS and CDR2 SASEGT. CDR3 length: 15 residues. The V end lost 1 base, the J end lost 7 bases, and 14 bases lay between the germline ends. CDR3 bases: TGTGCCAGCAGTGAAGAGAGGGGGGCCTGGCAGCCCCAGCATTTT. This sequence encodes CASSEERGAWQPQHF.

This clonotype was found once. This chain uses TRBV6-2 or TRBV6-3 with TRBJ2-1, with D perhaps TRBD1 (6 bases). Germline V lookup: CDR1 MNHEY, CDR2 SVGEGT. The CDR3 has 12 residues. Trimming removed 7 bases from V and 9 bases from J, with 13 bases in between. CDR3 sequence (DNA): TGTGCCAGCATTACAGGGTTCGGTGAGCAGTTCTTC. It is translated as CASITGFGEQFF.